These T cell receptor beta chains were read from a single sample in a study of blood T cell repertoires in COVID-19. The assay was immunoSEQ multiplex PCR, and TCRdb's table has in-frame clones only and misses some. The sample contains approximately 120,000 clones, under 90% of which appear only once. Material for sequencing was peripheral blood. The receptors originated from a woman aged 50 to 60 with acute or convalescent COVID-19. Each CDR3 is given with its conserved first and last residue. A D gene is named only where the DNA matches it firmly. Clone size is given for some rows only: seen once, a few or many times, or a class if the clone is expanded.

abundance,j_gene,d_gene,v_gene,CDR3nt,CDR3aa
NA,TRBJ1-2,NA,TRBV28,TGTGCCAGCAGTTCGCCGTTCAGGGCCTATGGCTACACCTTC,CASSSPFRAYGYTF
NA,TRBJ1-2,NA,TRBV2,TGTGCCAGCAGTAGCGATCCTACTTATGGCTACACCTTC,CASSSDPTYGYTF
many,TRBJ1-3,NA,TRBV6-5,TGTGCCAGCAGAACCCCAGGGTCTGCTGGAAACACCATATATTTT,CASRTPGSAGNTIYF
NA,TRBJ1-5,NA,TRBV19,TGTGCCAGTACCCATGGGGGGATTTACAGCAATCAGCCCCAGCATTTT,CASTHGGIYSNQPQHF
NA,TRBJ2-2,TRBD1,TRBV5-3,TGTGCCAGAAGCTCCCCAAAGGGTGTAGGGACAGCAGGGGGGAACACCGGGGAGCTGTTTTTT,CARSSPKGVGTAGGNTGELFF
few,TRBJ1-2,NA,TRBV25-1,TGTGCCAGCCATACAGGGAACTATGGCTACACCTTC,CASHTGNYGYTF
NA,TRBJ2-7,TRBD1,TRBV5-1,TGCGCCAGCAGCTTACAGGGGCCGCCCTACGAGCAGTACTTC,CASSLQGPPYEQYF
few,TRBJ1-1,TRBD1,TRBV5-1,TGCGCCAGCAGCCAAATACCGGGACAGGGGAATGAAGCTTTCTTT,CASSQIPGQGNEAFF
few,TRBJ1-1,NA,TRBV19,TGTGCCAGTAGTATACAGGGGAACACTGAAGCTTTCTTT,CASSIQGNTEAFF
few,TRBJ2-7,TRBD1,TRBV2,TGTGCCAGCAGTGAAGGAACAGGGGGTACCTACGAGCAGTACTTC,CASSEGTGGTYEQYF
NA,TRBJ1-6,NA,TRBV21-1,TGTGCCAGCAGCAACGGGGATTGGGGTTCACCCCTCCACTTT,CASSNGDWGSPLHF
NA,TRBJ1-2,TRBD1,TRBV7-2,TGTGCCAGCAGCCCAGCCCGGGTAGGGGGCAACTATGGCTACACCTTC,CASSPARVGGNYGYTF
NA,TRBJ1-5,NA,TRBV27,TGTGCCAGCCGGTTCCGGGGATTAGGTAATCAGCCCCAGCATTTT,CASRFRGLGNQPQHF
NA,TRBJ1-1,NA,TRBV19,TGTGCCAGTAGTAAGACAGCTATGAACACTGAAGCTTTCTTT,CASSKTAMNTEAFF
NA,TRBJ1-1,NA,TRBV7-9,TGTGCCAGCAGCCCCCAGACAGTGAACACTGAAGCTTTCTTT,CASSPQTVNTEAFF
NA,TRBJ1-2,TRBD1,TRBV6-5,TGTGCCAGCAGTCCCGGGACAGGGGCAAATGGCTACACCTTC,CASSPGTGANGYTF
NA,TRBJ1-1,NA,TRBV7-2,TGTGCCAGCAGCTTGTATAGACGCGGTGAAGCTTTCTTT,CASSLYRRGEAFF
NA,TRBJ1-1,NA,TRBV6-5,TGTGCCAGCAGCTCTCGGACGGGGGAAGCTTTCTTT,CASSSRTGEAFF
few,TRBJ1-1,NA,TRBV27,TGTGCCAGCAGTTTAAATGGGCTCACCGAAGCTTTCTTT,CASSLNGLTEAFF
NA,TRBJ1-1,NA,TRBV18,TGTGCCAGCTCACCATCCCAGAGGACTGAAGCTTTCTTT,CASSPSQRTEAFF
NA,TRBJ2-5,NA,TRBV12-3/TRBV12-4,TGTGCCAGCAGCCCCACCCGGCGGGCCCAGTACTTC,CASSPTRRAQYF
NA,TRBJ1-2,TRBD1,TRBV5-6,TGTGCCAGCAGCTTACAGGGGCTTGGCTATGGCTACACCTTC,CASSLQGLGYGYTF